The 16 T cell receptor beta chains given below trace back to one sample, sequenced in a study of CD8+ T cells in alopecia areata. It was cDNA, reverse transcribed from extracted RNA, that served as the sequencing template. Sequencing was performed with immunoSEQ multiplex PCR; in TCRdb, only in-frame clones are kept and a portion is missing. The data contain 200,000 to 250,000 clones, roughly two thirds of them singletons. The material sequenced was CD4+ T cells sorted from blood, taken at week 0. The receptors come from a human donor with alopecia areata.

The V call is TRBV29-1, the J call TRBJ2-3, with 8 nucleotides matching TRBD2. The germline V gene encodes CDR1 SQVTM and CDR2 ANQGSEA. The V and J ends lost 7 bases and 6 bases, in that order; junction bases with no gene match: 3. The CDR3 is made up of 11 amino acids. CDR3 sequence: CSARGGDTQYF. CDR3 sequence (DNA): TGCAGCGCCCGGGGGGGCGATACGCAGTATTTT.

A few counts support this clone. The CDR3 protein is CSADPLPGYGDTQYF. CDR3 nucleotide sequence: TGCAGCGCCGATCCCTTGCCAGGGTATGGAGATACGCAGTATTTT. The chain uses TRBV29-1 and TRBJ2-3; tentatively, D is TRBD1 (5 bases). The CDR3 runs to 15 residues. V gave up 7 bases and J gave up 5 bases, with 22 bases separating them. The germline CDR1 and CDR2 sequences are SQVTM and ANQGSEA.

This clone was found once. The chain recombines TRBV14 with TRBJ2-3, with TRBD2 matching over 13 bases. The V gene's germline CDR1 is SGHDN and CDR2 FVKESK. V lost 3 bases and J lost 3; bases outside the gene matches: 3. CDR3 length: 16 residues. The CDR3 nucleotides read TGTGCCAGCAGCCAGGGACTAGCGGGGACGACAGATACGCAGTATTTT. It translates to CASSQGLAGTTDTQYF.

This sequence joins TRBV4-1 and TRBJ1-5; D perhaps matches TRBD1 (5 bases). V lost 4 bases to trimming and J lost 6 bases, with 13 bases between them. In germline, CDR1 is MGHRA, CDR2 YSYEKL. The CDR3 spans 14 residues. CDR3 coding DNA: TGCGCCAGCAGCCCGGCTTGGGGGAGTCAGCCCCAGCATTTT. Its protein product is CASSPAWGSQPQHF.

The chain links TRBV6-5 to TRBJ2-1; 9 bases line up with TRBD2. The J segment lost 8 bases and the V segment lost 1 base, leaving 6 bases of the junction unmatched. Germline V gene lookup returns CDR1 MNHEY and CDR2 SVGAGI. This CDR3 is 15 amino acids long. CDR3 sequence reads: CASSYWRGGLDEQFF. The DNA for the CDR3 is TGTGCCAGCAGTTACTGGCGGGGGGGCCTAGATGAGCAGTTCTTC.

The rearrangement links TRBV4-2 to TRBJ1-5, with a weak D call TRBD1 (6 bases). This CDR3 comprises 15 residues. V was shortened by 4 bases and J by 7 bases, with 17 bases between the two germline ends. Germline CDR1 is LGHNA and CDR2 is YNFKEQ. CDR3 sequence (DNA): TGTGCCAGCAGCCTAACCAGGGGATTCGGCCAGCCCCAGCATTTT. Amino acids: CASSLTRGFGQPQHF.

This clone was detected a few times. V and J are TRBV7-2 and TRBJ1-1; no definite D call. From germline, CDR1 is SGHTA and CDR2 FQGNSA. This CDR3 has 12 amino acids. Trimming removed 2 bases from V and 7 bases from J, with 8 bases in between. For the CDR3, the DNA is TGTGCCAGCAGCTTAAGGATCGGTGAAGCTTTCTTT. It yields the protein CASSLRIGEAFF.

The chain employs TRBV2 and TRBJ2-1; D unclear. This CDR3 has 13 amino acids. CDR1 and CDR2 from the germline V gene are SNHLY and FYNNEI. The V end was cut by 1 base, the J end by 9 bases, with 10 bases between. The chain's CDR3 is CASSEDFTGEQFF. CDR3 in DNA: TGTGCCAGCAGTGAAGACTTCACTGGTGAGCAGTTCTTC.

The rearrangement links TRBV25-1 to TRBJ2-2; 7 nucleotides match TRBD1. V dropped 6 bases and J dropped 7; count of bases not matched to a gene: 11. The CDR3 runs to 15 residues. Germline V gene sequence: CDR1 MGHDK, CDR2 SYGVNS. The CDR3 reads CASRGDRDGSGELFF. DNA of the CDR3: TGTGCCAGCAGGGGTGACAGGGACGGTAGCGGGGAGCTGTTTTTT. Full variable domain (rest looked up from reference TRBV25-1 and TRBJ2-2): EADIYQTPRYLVIGTGKKITLECSQTMGHDKMYWYQQDPGMELHLIHYSYGVNSTEKGDLSSESTVSRIRTEHFPLTLESARPSHTSQYLCASRGDRDGSGELFFGEGSRLTVL.

This chain joins TRBV10-3 and TRBJ2-5; 11 bases map to TRBD1. Looked up from germline, CDR1 is ENHRY and CDR2 is SYGVKD. Germline trimming cut 6 bases from V and 5 bases from J; bases unmatched to any gene: 11. CDR3 size: 16 residues. Written as DNA, the CDR3 is TGTGCCATCAGCGGCGGGACAGGGGGAGGACGGGAGACCCAGTACTTC. Amino acids: CAISGGTGGGRETQYF.

The chain couples TRBV5-1 to TRBJ2-1; 7 bases line up with TRBD1. The CDR3 sequence is 13 residues long. V was pared by 4 bases and J by 7 bases, with 5 bases of the junction left unmatched. Germline V CDR1 and CDR2: SGHRS, YFSETQ. The CDR3 loop is CASSPGGINEQFF. In DNA, the CDR3 is TGCGCCAGCAGCCCAGGGGGAATAAATGAGCAGTTCTTC.

This chain links TRBV6-6 with TRBJ1-5; D gene ambiguous. This CDR3 contains 13 residues. V was shortened by 4 bases and J by 6 bases, with 10 bases between the two germline ends. Germline CDR1 MNHNY, CDR2 SVGAGI (reference sequence). The CDR3 bases are TGTGCCAGCAGTTTTAGGGTTTTTCAGCCCCAGCATTTT. Protein product: CASSFRVFQPQHF.

In this sample, this clone turned up a few times. This chain links TRBV29-1 with TRBJ1-1; the D gene is possibly TRBD1 (6 bases). The germline V gene encodes CDR1 SQVTM and CDR2 ANQGSEA. Trimming stripped 6 bases from V and 6 bases from J, with 11 bases between. The CDR3 consists of 11 residues. The CDR3 reads CSVATGSEAFF. The CDR3 coding sequence is TGCAGCGTCGCCACAGGGTCTGAAGCTTTCTTT. Combining the CDR3 with reference TRBV29-1 and TRBJ1-1 gives the whole variable domain SAVISQKPSRDICQRGTSLTIQCQVDSQVTMMFWYRQQPGQSLTLIATANQGSEATYESGFVIDKFPISRPNLTFSTLTVSNMSPEDSSIYLCSVATGSEAFFGQGTRLTVV.

This clone turned up a few times. This chain joins TRBV7-2 and TRBJ2-1; a possible D gene is TRBD1 (6 bases). The germline V gene encodes CDR1 SGHTA and CDR2 FQGNSA. With 4 bases removed from V and 3 bases from J, the gap between germline ends came to 13 bases. This CDR3 has 15 residues. The CDR3 bases are TGTGCCAGCAGCTCAGGGGTAGTACTCTACAATGAGCAGTTCTTC. This codes for CASSSGVVLYNEQFF. Full variable domain (outside the CDR3, taken from reference TRBV7-2 and TRBJ2-1): GAGVSQSPSNKVTEKGKDVELRCDPISGHTALYWYRQSLGQGLEFLIYFQGNSAPDKSGLPSDRFSAERTGGSVSTLTIQRTQQEDSAVYLCASSSGVVLYNEQFFGPGTRLTVL.

CDR3: CASSVEAMSSYEQYF. CDR3 bases: TGTGCCAGCAGCGTAGAGGCTATGAGCTCCTACGAGCAGTACTTC. The chain has TRBV9 and TRBJ2-7; no clear D. The V end lost 0 bases, the J end lost 0 bases, and 10 bases lay between the germline ends. The CDR3 is 15 amino acids. Germline V gene sequence: CDR1 SGDLS, CDR2 YYNGEE.

J is TRBJ2-5 and V is TRBV30, with a weak D call TRBD2 (6 bases). V lost 0 bases, J lost 2 bases, and 13 bases lay in between. Per germline, CDR1 GTSNPN and CDR2 SVGIG (reference sequence). This CDR3 has 15 residues. The CDR3 loop is CAWSVRAGTQETQYF. The CDR3 DNA is TGTGCCTGGAGTGTACGGGCAGGGACTCAAGAGACCCAGTACTTC.